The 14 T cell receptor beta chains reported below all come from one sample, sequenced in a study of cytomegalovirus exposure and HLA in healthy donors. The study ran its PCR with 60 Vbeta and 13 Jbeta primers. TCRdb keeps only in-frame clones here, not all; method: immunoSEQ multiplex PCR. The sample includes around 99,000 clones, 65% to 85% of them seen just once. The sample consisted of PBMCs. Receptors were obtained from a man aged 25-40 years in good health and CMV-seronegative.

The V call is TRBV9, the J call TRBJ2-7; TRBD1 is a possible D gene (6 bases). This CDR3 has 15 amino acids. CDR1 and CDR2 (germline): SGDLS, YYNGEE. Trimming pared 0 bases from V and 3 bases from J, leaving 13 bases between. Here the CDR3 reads CASSVAMGAFYEQYF. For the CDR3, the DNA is TGTGCCAGCAGCGTAGCTATGGGGGCGTTCTACGAGCAGTACTTC.

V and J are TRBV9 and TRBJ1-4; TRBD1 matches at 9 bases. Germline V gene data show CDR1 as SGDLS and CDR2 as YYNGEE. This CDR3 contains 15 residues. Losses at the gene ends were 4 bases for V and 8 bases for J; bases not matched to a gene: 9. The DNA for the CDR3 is TGTGCCAGCAGCCCCACACAGGGGGCAAGGGAAAAACTGTTTTTT. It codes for CASSPTQGAREKLFF.

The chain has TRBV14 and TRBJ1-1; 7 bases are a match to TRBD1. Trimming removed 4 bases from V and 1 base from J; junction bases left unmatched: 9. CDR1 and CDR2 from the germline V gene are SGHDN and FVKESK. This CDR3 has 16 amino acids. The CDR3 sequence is CASSPGDRLGNTEAFF. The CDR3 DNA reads TGTGCCAGCAGCCCTGGGGACAGACTGGGGAACACTGAAGCTTTCTTT.

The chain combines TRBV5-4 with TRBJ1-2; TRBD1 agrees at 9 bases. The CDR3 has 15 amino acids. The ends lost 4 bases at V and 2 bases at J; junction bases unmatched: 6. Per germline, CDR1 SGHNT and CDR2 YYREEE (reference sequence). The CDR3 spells CASSDGTGRNYGYTF. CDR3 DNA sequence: TGTGCCAGCAGCGACGGGACAGGGAGGAACTATGGCTACACCTTC.

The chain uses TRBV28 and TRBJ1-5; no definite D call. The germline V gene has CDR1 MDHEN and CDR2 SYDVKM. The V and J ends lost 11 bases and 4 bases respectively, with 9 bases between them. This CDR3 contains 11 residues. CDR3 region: CAGGDNQPQHF. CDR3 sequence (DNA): TGTGCCGGCGGCGATAATCAGCCCCAGCATTTT.

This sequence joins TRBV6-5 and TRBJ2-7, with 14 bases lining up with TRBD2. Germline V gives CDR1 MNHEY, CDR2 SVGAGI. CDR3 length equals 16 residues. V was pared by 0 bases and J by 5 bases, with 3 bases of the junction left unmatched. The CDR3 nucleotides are TGTGCCAGCAGTTACTCGGGGACTAGCGGGAGCCACGAGCAGTACTTC. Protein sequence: CASSYSGTSGSHEQYF.

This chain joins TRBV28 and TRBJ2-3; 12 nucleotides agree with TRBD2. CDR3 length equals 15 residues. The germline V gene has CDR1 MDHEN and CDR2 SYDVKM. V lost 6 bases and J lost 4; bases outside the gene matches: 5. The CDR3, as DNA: TGTGCCAGCAGAGCTAGCGGGAGGGCCCCAGATACGCAGTATTTT. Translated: CASRASGRAPDTQYF.

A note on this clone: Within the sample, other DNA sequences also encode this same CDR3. DNA for the CDR3: TGTGCCAGCAGTTACGACAGGGGCAATGAGCAGTTCTTC. Encoded protein: CASSYDRGNEQFF. The chain joins TRBV6-5 to TRBJ2-1; TRBD1 matches at 8 bases. CDR3 size: 13 residues. V lost 2 bases, J lost 6 bases, and 0 bases stayed unmatched. Looked up from germline, CDR1 is MNHEY and CDR2 is SVGAGI.

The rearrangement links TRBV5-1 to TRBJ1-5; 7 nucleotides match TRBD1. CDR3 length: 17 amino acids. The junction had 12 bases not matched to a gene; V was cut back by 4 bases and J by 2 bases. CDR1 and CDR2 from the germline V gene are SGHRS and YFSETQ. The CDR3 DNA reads TGCGCCAGCAGCCCTCGAGCAGGGGGAATGGGCAATCAGCCCCAGCATTTT. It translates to CASSPRAGGMGNQPQHF.

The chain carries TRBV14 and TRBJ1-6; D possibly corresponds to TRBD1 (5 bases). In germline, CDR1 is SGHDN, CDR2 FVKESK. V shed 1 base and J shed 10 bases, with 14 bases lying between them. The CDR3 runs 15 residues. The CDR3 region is CASSQGLAGPSPLHF. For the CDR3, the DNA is TGTGCCAGCAGCCAAGGTCTCGCAGGGCCATCACCCCTCCACTTT.

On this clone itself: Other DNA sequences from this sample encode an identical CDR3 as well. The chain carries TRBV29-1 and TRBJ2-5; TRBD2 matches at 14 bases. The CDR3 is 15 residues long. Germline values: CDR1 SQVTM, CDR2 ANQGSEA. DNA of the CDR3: TGCAGTGTCGCACCGGGACTAGCGGGAGAAGAGACCCAGTACTTC. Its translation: CSVAPGLAGEETQYF.

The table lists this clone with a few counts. As DNA, the CDR3 is TGTGCCAGCAGTGAGGGACTAGATCCAGATACGCAGTATTTT. Encoded protein: CASSEGLDPDTQYF. The genes are TRBV6-4 and TRBJ2-3; the match to TRBD2 covers 8 bases. Per germline, CDR1 MRHNA and CDR2 SNTAGT. CDR3 length: 14 amino acids. J lost 4 bases, V lost 3 bases, and 3 bases had no gene match.

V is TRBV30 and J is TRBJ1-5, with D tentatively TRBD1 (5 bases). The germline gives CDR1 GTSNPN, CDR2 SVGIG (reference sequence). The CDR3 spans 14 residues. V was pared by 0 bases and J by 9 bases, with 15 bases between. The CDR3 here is CAWSVVQGETPQHF. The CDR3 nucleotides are TGTGCCTGGAGTGTTGTTCAGGGTGAGACGCCCCAGCATTTT.

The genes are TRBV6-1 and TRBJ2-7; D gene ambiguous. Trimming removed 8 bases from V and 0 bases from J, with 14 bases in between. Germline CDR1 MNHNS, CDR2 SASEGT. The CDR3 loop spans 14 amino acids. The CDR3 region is CASVEAASSYEQYF. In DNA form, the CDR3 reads TGTGCCAGCGTTGAGGCAGCCTCCTCCTACGAGCAGTACTTC.